The T cell receptor beta chain under discussion was sequenced for a study of T cells in Graves' hyperthyroidism and ophthalmopathy. Study-wide context: Before any treatment, at initial diagnosis, peripheral blood was collected.

The CDR3 regions of TCR beta were amplified from RNA transcripts. First-round RT-PCR with HTBI primers amplified the TCR CDR3 region. TCRdb ran MiXCR on the multiplex PCR reads and lists one entry per CDR3 protein. The sample carries about 640,000 distinct CDR3 sequences, around 21% recorded once. General observations from the study: The model identified upcoming ophthalmopathy a median around 6 months ahead of onset. The blood repertoire included most of the expanded thyroid clonotypes above 0.001.

Turning to this clonotype: Its antigen is unknown.

This CDR3 comprises 16 residues. Germline V CDR1 and CDR2: SGHKS, YYEKEE (reference sequence). The V and J ends lost 0 bases and 3 bases, in that order; junction bases with no gene match: 6. Reasons for excluding patients were uncontrolled infection, other autoimmune disease, pregnancy or lactation. J is TRBJ1-5 and V is TRBV5-5; 7 positions agree with TRBD1. The source material was blood. The sequence was collected from a man aged 30 to 39 with Graves' ophthalmopathy. The CDR3 nucleotides are TGTGCCAGCAGCTTGGGACAGGGATCGGACAATCAGCCCCAGCATTTT. Amino acids: CASSLGQGSDNQPQHF.